This T cell receptor beta chain was sequenced for a study of breast tumors, draining lymph nodes, adjacent tissues. Breast cancer patients provided tissue from their axillary draining lymph nodes. TCRdb itself ran the multiplex PCR reads through MiXCR, one entry per CDR3 protein. The data hold around 250,000 distinct CDR3 sequences, with less than 45% observed a single time. The receptor comes from a female donor with breast cancer. Some clones in this sample may be carry-over from other donors' samples. The specimen sequenced was axillary lymph node tissue.

This chain's CDR3 is CSAIGGKSKNIQYF. The DNA of the CDR3 is TGCAGTGCTATCGGGGGGAAATCCAAAAACATTCAGTACTTC. J is TRBJ2-4 and V is TRBV20-1; 7 nucleotides align to TRBD2. This CDR3 comprises 14 residues. CDR1 and CDR2 from the germline V gene are DFQATT and SNEGSKA (reference sequence). With V trimmed by 4 bases and J by 2 bases, 5 bases remained unmatched.